These 11 T cell receptor beta chains were all obtained from the same sample, sequenced in a study of a mutant IDH1 vaccine in newly diagnosed glioma. Stated time point: baseline, week 1 (first vaccination visit). Treatment defined: pre-vaccination baseline after standard-of-care therapy. Produced via immunoSEQ multiplex PCR; TCRdb's table is partial and in-frame only. The sample shows more than 20,000 clones, approximately 85% of them seen only once. Sequenced material: PBMCs, taken from a glioma patient treated with radiotherapy, temozolomide or both. Receptors were obtained from a man aged 35-49 years with glioma.

The rearrangement uses TRBV30 and TRBJ1-4; tentative D call: TRBD1 (5 bases). The germline gives CDR1 GTSNPN, CDR2 SVGIG (reference sequence). The CDR3 has 15 amino acids. Trimming removed 2 bases from V and 8 bases from J, with 18 bases in between. CDR3 coding DNA: TGTGCCTGGAGTCCTACAGGATTGGGGGACGAAAAACTGTTTTTT. It yields the protein CAWSPTGLGDEKLFF.

V usage is TRBV7-9 and J usage is TRBJ2-7; 9 nucleotides agree with TRBD1. J was trimmed by 5 bases and V by 6 bases; bases with no gene match: 8. Germline V lookup: CDR1 SEHNR, CDR2 FQNEAQ (reference sequence). The CDR3 extends over 14 amino acids. CDR3 sequence (DNA): TGTGCCAGCAGGGGGAACTGGGACAGGGACGAGCAGTACTTC. This sequence encodes CASRGNWDRDEQYF.

The rearrangement joins TRBV5-6 to TRBJ1-2; perhaps TRBD1 as D (6 bases). This CDR3 is built from 14 residues. From germline, CDR1 is SGHDT and CDR2 YYEEEE. Trimming left V 3 bases short and J 4 bases short, with 13 bases between. In DNA form, the CDR3 reads TGTGCCAGCAGCTATACAGGGTCGGTCTATGGCTACACCTTC. Amino acids: CASSYTGSVYGYTF. The whole variable domain, remainder taken from reference TRBV5-6 and TRBJ1-2, is DAGVTQSPTHLIKTRGQQVTLRCSPKSGHDTVSWYQQALGQGPQFIFQYYEEEERQRGNFPDRFSGHQFPNYSSELNVNALLLGDSALYLCASSYTGSVYGYTFGSGTRLTVV.

The chain joins TRBV5-1 to TRBJ1-1; 9 nucleotides align to TRBD1. V trimming: 4 bases; J trimming: 1 base; junction bases outside the gene matches: 2. Germline assignment: CDR1 SGHRS and CDR2 YFSETQ. CDR3 length: 14 residues. As DNA, the CDR3 is TGCGCCAGCAGCGCGACAGGGGGGAACACTGAAGCTTTCTTT. Translating it yields CASSATGGNTEAFF.

The V gene is TRBV28, the J gene TRBJ1-5, with 7 bases lining up with TRBD1. Germline V CDR1 and CDR2: MDHEN, SYDVKM. After removal of 1 base from V and 5 bases from J, the junction contained 8 bases not matched to a gene. This CDR3 has 16 amino acids. CDR3 DNA sequence: TGTGCCAGCAGTTTATATCGGACAGGCCCCGATCAGCCCCAGCATTTT. Translation: CASSLYRTGPDQPQHF. The whole variable domain, filled in from reference TRBV28 and TRBJ1-5, reads DVKVTQSSRYLVKRTGEKVFLECVQDMDHENMFWYRQDPGLGLRLIYFSYDVKMKEKGDIPEGYSVSREKKERFSLILESASTNQTSMYLCASSLYRTGPDQPQHFGDGTRLSIL.

In this sample, this clone turned up a few times. This sequence joins TRBV7-2 and TRBJ1-2; D not resolved. CDR3 length: 15 residues. V lost 5 bases and J lost 1, with 14 bases in between. CDR1 and CDR2 from the germline V gene are SGHTA and FQGNSA. CDR3 in DNA: TGTGCCAGCAGCCAGAACCCCATCGGTAACTATGGCTACACCTTC. Translated, it gives CASSQNPIGNYGYTF.

The V and J genes are TRBV5-6 and TRBJ2-3; no clear D. CDR1 and CDR2 (germline): SGHDT, YYEEEE. Trimming cost V 0 bases and J 4 bases, with 9 bases left between them. This CDR3 spans 14 amino acids. CDR3 region: CASSLVAPPDTQYF. The CDR3 DNA reads as TGTGCCAGCAGCTTGGTCGCACCCCCAGATACGCAGTATTTT.

This chain joins TRBV10-1 and TRBJ2-2; TRBD1 agrees at 7 bases. The CDR3 is 17 amino acids. Germline CDR1 and CDR2: WNHNN and SYGVQD (reference sequence). V was pared by 11 bases and J by 7 bases, with 22 bases of the junction left unmatched. The CDR3 loop is CAPRPALIDRASGELFF. Written as DNA, the CDR3 is TGCGCCCCCCGCCCGGCGCTAATAGACAGGGCGAGCGGGGAGCTGTTTTTT.

V gene TRBV5-1 combines with J gene TRBJ1-2; TRBD1 might be the D (5 bases). This CDR3 is 14 amino acids long. Germline-derived CDR1 and CDR2 are SGHRS and YFSETQ. V lost 0 bases to trimming and J lost 6 bases, with 12 bases between them. The CDR3, as DNA: TGCGCCAGCAGCTTGGACGGGACTTATGATGGCTACACCTTC. This encodes CASSLDGTYDGYTF.

The rearrangement joins TRBV28 to TRBJ2-5, with 7 positions matching TRBD1. The CDR3 totals 15 residues. The ends lost 9 bases at V and 2 bases at J; junction bases unmatched: 12. From germline, CDR1 is MDHEN and CDR2 SYDVKM. The CDR3 sequence: CASGTGESRQETQYF. For the CDR3, the DNA is TGTGCCAGTGGAACAGGGGAATCCAGACAAGAGACCCAGTACTTC.

This clone turned up a few times. This rearrangement joins TRBV5-1 to TRBJ2-7; 11 bases agree with TRBD1. The CDR3 covers 17 residues. The germline CDR1 and CDR2 sequences are SGHRS and YFSETQ. The V gene end was trimmed by 2 bases and the J gene end by 3 bases; junction bases not matched to a gene: 10. This CDR3 reads CASSLNSGQGDYYEQYF. CDR3 nucleotides: TGCGCCAGCAGCTTAAACTCGGGACAGGGGGACTACTACGAGCAGTACTTC.